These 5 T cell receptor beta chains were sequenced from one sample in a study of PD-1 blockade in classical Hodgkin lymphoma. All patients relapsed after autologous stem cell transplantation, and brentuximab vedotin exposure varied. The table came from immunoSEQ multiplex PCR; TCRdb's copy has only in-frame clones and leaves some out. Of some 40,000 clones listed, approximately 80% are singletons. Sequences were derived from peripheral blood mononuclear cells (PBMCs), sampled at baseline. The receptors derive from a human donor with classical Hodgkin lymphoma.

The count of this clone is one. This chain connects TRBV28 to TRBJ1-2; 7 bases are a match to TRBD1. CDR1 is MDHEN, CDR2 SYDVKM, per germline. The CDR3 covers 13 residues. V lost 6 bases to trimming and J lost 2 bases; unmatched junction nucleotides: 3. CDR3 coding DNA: TGTGCCAGCAGACCGACAGGGAACTATGGCTACACCTTC. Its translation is CASRPTGNYGYTF.

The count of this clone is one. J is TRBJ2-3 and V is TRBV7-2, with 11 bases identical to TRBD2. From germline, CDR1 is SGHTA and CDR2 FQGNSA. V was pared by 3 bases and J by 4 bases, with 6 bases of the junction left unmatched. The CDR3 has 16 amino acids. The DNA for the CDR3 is TGTGCCAGCAGCTTTCTCCTAGCGGGGGGCTCAGATACGCAGTATTTT. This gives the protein CASSFLLAGGSDTQYF.

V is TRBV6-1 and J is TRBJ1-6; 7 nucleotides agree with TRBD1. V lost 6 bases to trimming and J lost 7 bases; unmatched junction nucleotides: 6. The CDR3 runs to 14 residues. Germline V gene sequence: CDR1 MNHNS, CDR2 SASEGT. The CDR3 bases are TGTGCCAGCAGCCCGGGACAGAAAAATTCACCCCTCCACTTT. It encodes CASSPGQKNSPLHF.

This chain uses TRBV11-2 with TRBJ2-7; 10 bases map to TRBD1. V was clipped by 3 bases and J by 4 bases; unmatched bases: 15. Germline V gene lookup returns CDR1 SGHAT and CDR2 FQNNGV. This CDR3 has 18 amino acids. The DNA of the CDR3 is TGTGCCAGCAGCTTTGGATTTCCCCGACAGGGGGCTGGTTACGAGCAGTACTTC. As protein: CASSFGFPRQGAGYEQYF. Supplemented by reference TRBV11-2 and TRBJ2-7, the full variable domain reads EAGVAQSPRYKIIEKRQSVAFWCNPISGHATLYWYQQILGQGPKLLIQFQNNGVVDDSQLPKDRFSAERLKGVDSTLKIQPAKLEDSAVYLCASSFGFPRQGAGYEQYFGPGTRLTVT.

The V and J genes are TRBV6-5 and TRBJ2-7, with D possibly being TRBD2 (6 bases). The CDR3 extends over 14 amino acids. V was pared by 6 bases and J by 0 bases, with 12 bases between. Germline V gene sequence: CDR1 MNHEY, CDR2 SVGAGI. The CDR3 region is CASSGGYGSYEQYF. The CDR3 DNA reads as TGTGCCAGCAGCGGAGGGTATGGCTCCTACGAGCAGTACTTC.